Below, one TCR beta chain is given with its context. These data come from a study of blood T cell repertoires in COVID-19. Study background: COVID-19 samples collected from the United States, Italy and Spain covered acute and convalescent phases. PBMCs, B-cell-depleted T cells, or T cells were the source of the cDNA or gDNA that made up the material.

Trimming shortened V by 0 bases and J by 5 bases, and 6 bases separated the two germline ends. Germline CDR1 PRHDT, CDR2 FYEKMQ (reference sequence). The CDR3 spans 13 residues. Authors' analysis steps: Cell counts per sample came from amplifying reference gene primers. Assay: immunoSEQ multiplex PCR; the TCRdb copy retains only in-frame clones and omits some. That table furnishes V, J and clone size, whereas the DNA furnished D and trimming. The data contain 290,000 or so clones, 65% to 90% of them singletons. The rearrangement joins TRBV13 to TRBJ2-3; a possible D gene is TRBD1 (5 bases). The specimen was peripheral blood. The clonotype was recovered from a man aged 45-65 years with active or convalescent COVID-19. The CDR3 spells CASSLGGEDTQYF. In DNA, the CDR3 is TGTGCCAGCAGCTTAGGAGGGGAAGATACGCAGTATTTT.